Below, 13 T cell receptor beta chains from the same sample are listed, as sequenced in a study of blood T cell repertoires in COVID-19. Generated by immunoSEQ multiplex PCR, the TCRdb table keeps only in-frame clones and is missing some. This table has just over 150,000 clones, 88% appearing once. The specimen was peripheral blood. Receptors were obtained from a woman aged 70-85 years with acute or convalescent COVID-19.

This clone was seen just once. The chain employs TRBV29-1 and TRBJ1-3; D is undetermined. This CDR3 spans 13 amino acids. Trimming removed 4 bases at V and 0 bases at J, with 7 bases between. CDR1 is SQVTM and CDR2 is ANQGSEA in the germline V gene. CDR3 region: CSVVADSGNTIYF. DNA of the CDR3: TGCAGCGTTGTTGCAGACTCTGGAAACACCATATATTTT.

The chain joins TRBV29-1 to TRBJ2-3; 9 bases agree with TRBD2. Trimming took 8 bases from V and 2 from J; bases not matched to a gene: 8. CDR3 length: 14 amino acids. Germline CDR1 SQVTM, CDR2 ANQGSEA. CDR3 amino acids: CSTRTSANTDTQYF. CDR3 coding DNA: TGCAGCACCCGGACTAGCGCCAACACAGATACGCAGTATTTT.

The J gene is TRBJ1-2, the V gene TRBV7-9; 7 bases match TRBD1. Germline trimming cut 2 bases from V and 8 bases from J; bases unmatched to any gene: 11. The CDR3 loop spans 15 amino acids. CDR1 and CDR2 from the germline V gene are SEHNR and FQNEAQ (reference sequence). The CDR3 sequence is CASSLRGGKGGGYTF. The CDR3 DNA reads TGTGCCAGCAGCTTACGAGGGGGCAAGGGTGGCGGCTACACCTTC.

The chain links TRBV6-1 to TRBJ1-4, with 10 nucleotides matching TRBD1. The J segment lost 4 bases and the V segment lost 4 bases, leaving 15 bases of the junction unmatched. The CDR3 spans 19 residues. The germline CDR1 and CDR2 sequences are MNHNS and SASEGT. The CDR3 reads CASSGPGQGMRRSNEKLFF. CDR3 nucleotides: TGTGCCAGCAGTGGTCCGGGACAGGGGATGAGGAGAAGTAATGAAAAACTGTTTTTT.

The J gene is TRBJ1-2, the V gene TRBV21-1. TRBV21-1 is a documented pseudogene. CDR3 length: 16 residues. Written as DNA, the CDR3 is TGTGCCCCGCTGCCCGGTCTGGAGGTGTCGTACTATGGCTACACCTTC. Translating it yields CAPLPGLEVSYYGYTF.

The V call is TRBV7-2, the J call TRBJ1-1; perhaps TRBD1 as D (6 bases). Germline-derived CDR1 and CDR2 are SGHTA and FQGNSA. This CDR3 is 15 amino acids long. Trimming took off 2 bases at V and 5 bases at J, with 15 bases between the two ends. CDR3 DNA: TGTGCCAGCAGCTTATACCCAGGGGAGGGAACTGAAGCTTTCTTT. Its translation is CASSLYPGEGTEAFF.

The CDR3 sequence: CASSLATGGSPLHF. CDR3 in DNA: TGTGCCAGCAGCTTGGCTACGGGGGGTTCACCCCTCCACTTT. The chain combines TRBV5-4 with TRBJ1-6; D might be TRBD1 (5 bases). The CDR3 runs to 14 residues. Germline V gene data show CDR1 as SGHNT and CDR2 as YYREEE (reference sequence). V was trimmed by 0 bases and J by 9 bases, leaving 10 bases between them.

This clone was picked up one time. The chain recombines TRBV6-6 with TRBJ1-1, with D possibly being TRBD1 (6 bases). Trimming stripped 6 bases from V and 4 bases from J, with 12 bases between. The CDR3 length is 13 residues. CDR1 and CDR2 from the germline V gene are MNHNY and SVGAGI (reference sequence). For the CDR3, the DNA is TGTGCCAGCAGCGAACAGGGAGCCACTGAAGCTTTCTTT. Amino acid sequence: CASSEQGATEAFF.

This clone has only a few counts. The CDR3 DNA follows: TGTGCCAGCAGTTACGGGCAGGGCCTCAATCAGCCCCAGCATTTT. This codes for CASSYGQGLNQPQHF. The J gene is TRBJ1-5, the V gene TRBV6-5, with a weak D call TRBD1 (5 bases). Trimming cost V 2 bases and J 3 bases, with 11 bases left between them. The length of the CDR3 is 15 residues. CDR1 and CDR2 (germline): MNHEY, SVGAGI.

V is TRBV7-3 and J is TRBJ1-1, with TRBD1 identical over 7 bases. This CDR3 spans 14 amino acids. J gave up 7 bases and V 4 bases, and 9 bases lay outside the gene matches. Germline V CDR1 and CDR2: SGHTA, FQGTGA. In DNA form, the CDR3 reads TGTGCCAGCAGCTCGGGACAGTCTCAGGGTGAAGCTTTCTTT. Translated, it gives CASSSGQSQGEAFF.

Concerning this clone itself: The same CDR3 is also encoded by other DNA sequences in this sample. The chain recombines TRBV7-2 with TRBJ1-2; TRBD1 matches at 9 bases. Trimming at V came to 5 bases and at J to 3 bases, leaving 1 base not matched to a gene. CDR3 length: 13 amino acids. CDR1 and CDR2 (germline): SGHTA, FQGNSA. CDR3 bases: TGTGCCAGCAGCAGGACAGGGGACTATGGCTACACCTTC. This encodes CASSRTGDYGYTF.

The gene calls are TRBV3-1 (or the pseudogene TRBV3-2) and TRBJ1-3; a possible D gene is TRBD1 (6 bases). The germline V gene encodes CDR1 LGHDT and CDR2 YNNKEL (reference sequence). Trimming cost V 1 base and J 0 bases, with 13 bases left between them. The CDR3 covers 17 residues. The CDR3: CASSQGGGPTSGNTIYF. CDR3 sequence (DNA): TGTGCCAGCAGCCAAGGGGGGGGGCCCACCTCTGGAAACACCATATATTTT.

The chain carries TRBV30 and TRBJ1-1, with no clear D. This CDR3 is built from 13 residues. Germline CDR1 is GTSNPN and CDR2 is SVGIG (reference sequence). Trimming removed 4 bases at V and 6 bases at J, with 15 bases between. CDR3 sequence: CAWKPYPEAEAFF. The CDR3 DNA is TGTGCCTGGAAACCATACCCGGAGGCTGAAGCTTTCTTT.